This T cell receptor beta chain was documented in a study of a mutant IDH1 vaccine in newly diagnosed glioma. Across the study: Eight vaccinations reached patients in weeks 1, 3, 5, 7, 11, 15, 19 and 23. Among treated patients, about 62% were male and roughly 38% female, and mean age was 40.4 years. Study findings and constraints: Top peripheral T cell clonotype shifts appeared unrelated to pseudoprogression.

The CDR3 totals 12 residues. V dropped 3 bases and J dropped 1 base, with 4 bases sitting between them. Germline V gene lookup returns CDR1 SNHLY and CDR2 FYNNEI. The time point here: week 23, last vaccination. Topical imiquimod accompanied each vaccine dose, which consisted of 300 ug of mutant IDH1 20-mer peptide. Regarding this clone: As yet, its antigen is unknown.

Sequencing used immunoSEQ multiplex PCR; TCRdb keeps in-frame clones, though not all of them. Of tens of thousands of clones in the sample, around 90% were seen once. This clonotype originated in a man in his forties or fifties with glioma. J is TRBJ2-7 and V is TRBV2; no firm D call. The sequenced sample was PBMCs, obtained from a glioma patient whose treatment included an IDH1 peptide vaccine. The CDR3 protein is CASSEPSYEQYF. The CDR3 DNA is TGTGCCAGCAGTGAGCCATCCTACGAGCAGTACTTC.